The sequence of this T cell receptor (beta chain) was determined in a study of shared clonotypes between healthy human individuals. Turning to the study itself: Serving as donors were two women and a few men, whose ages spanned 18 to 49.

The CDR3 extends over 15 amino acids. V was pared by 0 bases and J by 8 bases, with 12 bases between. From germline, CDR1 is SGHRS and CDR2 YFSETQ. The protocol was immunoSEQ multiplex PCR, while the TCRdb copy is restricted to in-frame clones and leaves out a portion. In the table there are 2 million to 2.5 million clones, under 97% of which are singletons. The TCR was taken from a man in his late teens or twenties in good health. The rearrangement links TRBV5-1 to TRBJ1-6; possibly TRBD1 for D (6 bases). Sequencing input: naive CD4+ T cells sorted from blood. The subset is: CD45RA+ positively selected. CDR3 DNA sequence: TGCGCCAGCAGCTTGGAGCCGGGGGCGGATTCACCCCTCCACTTT. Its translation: CASSLEPGADSPLHF.